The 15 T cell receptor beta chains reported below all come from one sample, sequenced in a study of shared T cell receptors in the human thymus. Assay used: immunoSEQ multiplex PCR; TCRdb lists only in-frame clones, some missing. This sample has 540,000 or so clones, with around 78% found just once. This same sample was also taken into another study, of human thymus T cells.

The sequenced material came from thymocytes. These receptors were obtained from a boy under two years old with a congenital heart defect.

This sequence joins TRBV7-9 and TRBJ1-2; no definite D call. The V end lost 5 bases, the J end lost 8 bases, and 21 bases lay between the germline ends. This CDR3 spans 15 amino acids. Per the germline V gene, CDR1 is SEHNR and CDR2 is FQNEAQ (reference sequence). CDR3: CASSPGPPRRGGYTF. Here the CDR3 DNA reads TGTGCCAGCAGCCCCGGTCCCCCTCGCCGGGGAGGCTACACCTTC.

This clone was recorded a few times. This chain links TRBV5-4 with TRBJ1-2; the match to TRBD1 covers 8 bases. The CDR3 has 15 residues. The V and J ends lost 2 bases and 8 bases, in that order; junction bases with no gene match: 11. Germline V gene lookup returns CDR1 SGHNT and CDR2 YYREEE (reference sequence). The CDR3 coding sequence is TGTGCCAGCAGCTTCCAATACAGGGGGTCTCAGGGCTACACCTTC. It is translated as CASSFQYRGSQGYTF.

CDR3 sequence: CASSSLEQSSTDTQYF. CDR3 in DNA: TGTGCCAGCAGCTCCCTAGAACAATCTAGCACAGATACGCAGTATTTT. The chain carries TRBV7-2 and TRBJ2-3; D is undetermined. Between the trimmed V and J ends, which lost 4 bases and 0 bases, there was a span of 14 bases. CDR3 length equals 16 residues. CDR1 SGHTA and CDR2 FQGNSA come from the germline V gene.

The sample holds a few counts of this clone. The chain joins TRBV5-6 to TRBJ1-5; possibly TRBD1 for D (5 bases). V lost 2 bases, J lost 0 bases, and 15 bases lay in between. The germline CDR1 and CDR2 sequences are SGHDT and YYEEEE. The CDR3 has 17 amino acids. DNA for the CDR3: TGTGCCAGCAGCTTCGGCGATGGGGGGGATAGCAATCAGCCCCAGCATTTT. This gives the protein CASSFGDGGDSNQPQHF.

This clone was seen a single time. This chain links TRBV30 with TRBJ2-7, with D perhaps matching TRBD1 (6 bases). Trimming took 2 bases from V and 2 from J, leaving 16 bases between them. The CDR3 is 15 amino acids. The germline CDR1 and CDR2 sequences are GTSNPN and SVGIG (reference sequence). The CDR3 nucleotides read TGTGCCTGGAGTTCACACCGGGACACTCCCTACGAGCAGTACTTC. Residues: CAWSSHRDTPYEQYF.

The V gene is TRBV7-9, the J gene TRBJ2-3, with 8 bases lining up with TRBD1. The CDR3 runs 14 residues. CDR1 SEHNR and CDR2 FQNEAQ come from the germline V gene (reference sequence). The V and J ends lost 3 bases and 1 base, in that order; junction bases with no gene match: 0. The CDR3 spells CASSLTGGTDTQYF. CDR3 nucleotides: TGTGCCAGCAGCTTGACAGGGGGCACAGATACGCAGTATTTT.

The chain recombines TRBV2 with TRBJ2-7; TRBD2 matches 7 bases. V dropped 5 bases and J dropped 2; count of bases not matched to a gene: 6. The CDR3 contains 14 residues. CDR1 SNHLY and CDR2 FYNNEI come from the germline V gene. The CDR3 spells CASSPSGITYEQYF. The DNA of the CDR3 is TGTGCCAGCAGTCCCAGCGGGATTACCTACGAGCAGTACTTC.

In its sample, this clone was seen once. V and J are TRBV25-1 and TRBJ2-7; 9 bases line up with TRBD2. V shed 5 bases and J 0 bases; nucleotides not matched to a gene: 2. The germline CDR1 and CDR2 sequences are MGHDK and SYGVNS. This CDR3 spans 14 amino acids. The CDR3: CASSLAGPSYEQYF. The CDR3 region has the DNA TGTGCCAGCAGTCTAGCGGGACCCTCCTACGAGCAGTACTTC.

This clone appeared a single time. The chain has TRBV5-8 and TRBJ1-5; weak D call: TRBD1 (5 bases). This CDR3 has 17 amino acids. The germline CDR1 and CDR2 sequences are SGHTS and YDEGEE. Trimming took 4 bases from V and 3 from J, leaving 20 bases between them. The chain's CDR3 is CASSAAQIGHSNQPQHF. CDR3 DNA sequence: TGTGCCAGCAGCGCAGCCCAAATTGGACACTCCAATCAGCCCCAGCATTTT.

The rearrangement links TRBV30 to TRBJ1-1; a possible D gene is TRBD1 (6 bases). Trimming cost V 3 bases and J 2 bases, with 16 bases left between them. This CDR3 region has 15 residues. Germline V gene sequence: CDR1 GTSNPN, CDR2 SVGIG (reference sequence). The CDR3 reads CAWSVADRFNTEAFF. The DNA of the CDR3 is TGTGCCTGGAGCGTTGCGGACAGATTTAACACTGAAGCTTTCTTT.

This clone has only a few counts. This CDR3 reads CASSIVGHLTYEQYF. The CDR3 DNA follows: TGTGCCAGTAGTATAGTCGGACACCTTACCTACGAGCAGTACTTC. The gene calls are TRBV19 and TRBJ2-7; D is possibly TRBD1 (5 bases). Germline CDR1 and CDR2: LNHDA and SQIVND (reference sequence). This CDR3 is built from 15 residues. The V and J ends lost 1 base and 2 bases respectively, with 12 bases between them.

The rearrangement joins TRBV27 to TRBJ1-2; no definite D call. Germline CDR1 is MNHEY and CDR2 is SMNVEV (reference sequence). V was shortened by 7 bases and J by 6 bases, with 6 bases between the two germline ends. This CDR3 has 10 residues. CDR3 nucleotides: TGTGCCAGCACTCAGGATGGCTACACCTTC. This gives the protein CASTQDGYTF.

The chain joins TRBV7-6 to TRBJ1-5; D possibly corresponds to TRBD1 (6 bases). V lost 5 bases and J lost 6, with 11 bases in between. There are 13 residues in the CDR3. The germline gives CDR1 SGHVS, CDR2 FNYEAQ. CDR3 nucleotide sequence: TGTGCCAGCAGCACCGGGGGGGCTCAGCCCCAGCATTTT. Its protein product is CASSTGGAQPQHF.

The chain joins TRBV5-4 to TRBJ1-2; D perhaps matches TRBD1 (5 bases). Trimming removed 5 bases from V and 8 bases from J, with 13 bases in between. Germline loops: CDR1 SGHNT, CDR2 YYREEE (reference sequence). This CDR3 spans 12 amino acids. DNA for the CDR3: TGTGCCAGCAGGGTCAGGGTTCACGGCTACACCTTC. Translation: CASRVRVHGYTF.

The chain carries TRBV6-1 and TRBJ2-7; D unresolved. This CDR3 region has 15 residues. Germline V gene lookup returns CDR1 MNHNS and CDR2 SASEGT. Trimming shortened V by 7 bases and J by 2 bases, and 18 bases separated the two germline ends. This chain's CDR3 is CASIFTEANTYEQYF. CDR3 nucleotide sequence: TGTGCCAGCATTTTCACTGAGGCGAACACCTACGAGCAGTACTTC.